This TCR beta chain was sequenced for a study of OX40 agonist ivuxolimab in advanced cancers. Sequencing used immunoSEQ multiplex PCR; TCRdb keeps in-frame clones, though not all of them. This table holds fewer than 60,000 clones, 75% to 90% found once. The source material was CD4+ or CD8+ T cells sorted from blood, sampled in a trial of the OX40 agonist ivuxolimab. The TCR originated in an adult with an advanced solid tumor such as melanoma, head and neck, liver or kidney cancer.

The CDR3 loop is CASRGDITGNYGYTF. CDR3 nucleotide sequence: TGCGCCAGTAGAGGTGACATCACAGGGAACTATGGCTACACCTTC. The chain links TRBV5-1 to TRBJ1-2; tentative D call: TRBD1 (6 bases). This CDR3 comprises 15 residues. Germline CDR1 is SGHRS and CDR2 is YFSETQ. Trimming pared 8 bases from V and 2 bases from J, leaving 19 bases between.